Listed below are T cell receptor beta chains from one sample, sequenced in a study of T cell repertoires in cytomegalovirus infection. The antigens these receptors bind are not known. TCRdb passed the reads through MiXCR, listing each CDR3 protein once. The sample lists approximately 1,000,000 distinct CDR3 sequences, approximately 31% occurring once. The specimen was cultured CD8+ T cells from PBMCs, collected from culture after CMV antigen stimulation. The receptor set was obtained from a human donor in good health (CMV status not recorded). Some clones in this sample may be carry-over from other donors' samples. Each CDR3 is given with its conserved first and last residue. The D gene is left open where the match is weak. Clone size appears in some rows only: once, few, many, or a class for an expanded clone.

NA | TRBJ2-7 | NA | TRBV24-1 | CATSDPDSPYEQYF
NA | TRBJ1-1 | NA | TRBV12-3/TRBV12-4 | CASSWVAANAEAFF
NA | TRBJ2-1 | NA | TRBV7-6 | CASSLGFTEFF
TRBD1 | TRBJ1-6 | NA | TRBV6-1 | CASSEETGGWSSYNSPLHF
TRBD2 | TRBJ2-3 | few | TRBV10-3 | CAISPSGGPPTDTQYF
NA | TRBJ1-1 | NA | TRBV14 | CASSQERAFRAGTEAFF
NA | TRBJ1-1 | few | TRBV7-9 | CASSASTANTEAFF
TRBD1 | TRBJ1-2 | NA | TRBV6-6 | CASSPGGGLYGYTF
TRBD2 | TRBJ2-1 | NA | TRBV6-2/TRBV6-3 | CVSSPGGAHYEQFF
TRBD2 | TRBJ2-4 | many | TRBV7-2 | CASSLLLAGGTNIQYF
NA | TRBJ2-3 | many | TRBV7-2 | CASSLRRLPLTDTQYF
TRBD1 | TRBJ1-6 | few | TRBV6-1 | CASREETGIQSPLHF